This TCR beta chain was profiled in a study of blood T cells in healthy people across ages. The V gene lost 5 bases and the J gene lost 2 bases, with 11 bases spanning the gap. The CDR3 spans 14 residues. Per germline, CDR1 SGHTA and CDR2 FQGNSA. Note on this clonotype: Antigen unknown.

Broader study findings: Using unsorted PBMCs precluded a conclusive naive versus antigen-experienced comparison. Long-lived and aged donors differed, with more naive CD4+ cells and higher diversity in the long-lived.

Sample-barcoded 5' priming and a J-beta primer mix drove a second PCR of roughly 6 to 12 cycles. A single record per CDR3 protein comes from TCRdb applying MiXCR to the 5' RACE reads. This table has over 600,000 distinct CDR3 sequences, about 43% appearing once. The chain employs TRBV7-2 and TRBJ2-3; possibly TRBD1 for D (6 bases). Material: blood. This TCR derives from a man at least 80 years old in good health. This chain's CDR3 is CASSRDTHTDTQYF. The CDR3 bases are TGTGCCAGCAGCCGGGACACACACACAGATACGCAGTATTTT.